The TCR beta chain described here comes from a study of neurological immune-mediated disorders. This clonotype was detected many times. V was pared by 1 base and J by 3 bases, with 7 bases between. Germline CDR1 and CDR2: SGHRS and YFSETQ. CDR3 length: 14 residues. MiXCR, applied by TCRdb to the 5' RACE reads, yields one record per CDR3 protein. The repertoire consists of about 22,000 distinct CDR3 sequences, with about 10% occurring once and the leading ten covering less than 25%. This sequence joins TRBV5-1 and TRBJ1-4; D possibly corresponds to TRBD1 (5 bases). What was sequenced was PBMCs. This clonotype was obtained from a woman aged 60 to 75 with HTLV-1-associated myelopathy (HAM/TSP). The CDR3 spells CASSLRGANEKLFF. The CDR3 coding sequence is TGCGCCAGCAGCTTGAGGGGCGCTAATGAAAAACTGTTTTTT.